This entry lists 5 T cell receptor beta chains sequenced from one sample in a study of shared clonotypes between healthy human individuals. Only in-frame clones appear in the TCRdb table, and some are missing; sequencing was by immunoSEQ multiplex PCR. The sample holds some 1 million clones; 65% to 80% are singletons and the top ten take roughly 1.4%. The sample comprised memory CD4+ T cells sorted from blood. Subset meaning: CD45RA-negative fraction. All receptors derive from a man between 18 and 29 years old in good health.

The chain recombines TRBV6-5 with TRBJ2-1; no clear D. Between the trimmed V and J ends, which lost 0 bases and 13 bases, there was a span of 7 bases. This CDR3 is 11 amino acids long. CDR1 and CDR2 from the germline V gene are MNHEY and SVGAGI. This CDR3 reads CASSYSSVQFF. The DNA of the CDR3 is TGTGCCAGCAGTTACTCGTCTGTCCAGTTCTTC.

The chain couples TRBV4-1 to TRBJ1-6; no firm D call. V lost 4 bases to trimming and J lost 7 bases, with 11 bases between them. There are 14 residues in the CDR3. Germline V gene sequence: CDR1 MGHRA, CDR2 YSYEKL. Here the CDR3 reads CASSRQFGNSPLHF. CDR3 DNA: TGCGCCAGCAGCCGACAATTCGGGAATTCACCCCTCCACTTT.

V is TRBV5-1 and J is TRBJ1-2; no clear D gene. The CDR3 has 16 amino acids. V gave up 1 base and J gave up 0 bases, with 13 bases separating them. Germline CDR1 reads SGHRS; CDR2 reads YFSETQ. CDR3 sequence: CASSLNWQKANYGYTF. The CDR3 coding sequence is TGCGCCAGCAGCTTGAATTGGCAGAAAGCTAACTATGGCTACACCTTC.

This clone was seen more than once but under ten times. The CDR3 nucleotides read TGTGCCAGCAGCTTAGGTGTCGGTCGTAATGAAAAACTGTTTTTT. It codes for CASSLGVGRNEKLFF. The chain recombines TRBV13 with TRBJ1-4, with no clear D. Trimming removed 0 bases from V and 4 bases from J, with 9 bases in between. Germline CDR1 and CDR2: PRHDT and FYEKMQ (reference sequence). This CDR3 has 15 residues.

The chain combines TRBV5-1 with TRBJ2-7; maybe TRBD1 (5 bases). Per the germline V gene, CDR1 is SGHRS and CDR2 is YFSETQ. This CDR3 is built from 14 residues. V lost 4 bases, J lost 0 bases, and 11 bases lay in between. In nucleotides, the CDR3 is TGCGCCAGCAGCCGGACACCGCTCTCCTACGAGCAGTACTTC. As protein: CASSRTPLSYEQYF.